This entry describes one T cell receptor beta chain. Its antigen is not identified. Trimming cost V 3 bases and J 2 bases, with 17 bases left between them. This CDR3 has 17 residues. Germline V gives CDR1 SEHNR, CDR2 FQNEAQ (reference sequence). The PCR used 60 Vbeta and 13 Jbeta primers. The protocol was immunoSEQ multiplex PCR, while the TCRdb copy is restricted to in-frame clones and leaves out a portion. The repertoire holds roughly 150,000 clones, with roughly four fifths as singletons. This entry belongs to a study of cytomegalovirus exposure and HLA in healthy donors. Findings of the study overall: Previously analyzed data showed that most TCR beta V segments were productive at a frequency of about 87% or about 30%.

Sample: PBMCs. The chain employs TRBV7-9 and TRBJ2-1; TRBD1 is a possible D gene (5 bases). The clonotype comes from a young man in good health and CMV-seropositive. The CDR3 protein is CASSFSQVGHTYNEQFF. CDR3 nucleotide sequence: TGTGCCAGCAGCTTTTCCCAGGTCGGACACACCTACAATGAGCAGTTCTTC.